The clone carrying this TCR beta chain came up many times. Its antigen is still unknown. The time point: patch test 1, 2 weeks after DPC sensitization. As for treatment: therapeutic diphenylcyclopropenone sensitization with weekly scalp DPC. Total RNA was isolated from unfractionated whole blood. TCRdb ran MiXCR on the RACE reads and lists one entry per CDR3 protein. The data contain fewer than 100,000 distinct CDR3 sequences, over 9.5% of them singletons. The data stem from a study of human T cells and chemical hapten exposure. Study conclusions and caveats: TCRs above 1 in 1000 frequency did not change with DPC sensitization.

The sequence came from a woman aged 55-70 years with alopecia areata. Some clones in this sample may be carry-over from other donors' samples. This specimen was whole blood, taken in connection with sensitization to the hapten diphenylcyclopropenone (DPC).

Here the CDR3 DNA reads TGTGCCAGCTCTATCTCCCAGGGGGGATCTGGGGCCAACGTCCTGACTTTC. Encoded protein: CASSISQGGSGANVLTF. This chain uses TRBV18 with TRBJ2-6; D perhaps matches TRBD1 (7 bases). V was cut by 6 bases and J by 1 base, with 16 bases left in between. CDR3 size: 17 residues. Per germline, CDR1 KGHSH and CDR2 LQKENI.